These 19 T cell receptor beta chains share one sample of origin, sequenced in a study of blood T cells in healthy people across ages. Primers used in a second PCR of about 7 to 12 cycles were a sample-barcoded 5' primer and a J-beta primer mix. TCRdb re-called the 5' RACE reads through MiXCR, storing one row per CDR3 protein. The sample records 1.8 million or so distinct CDR3 sequences, roughly two fifths being singletons. Specimen: blood. Source of these receptors: a human donor in good health.

The chain links TRBV20-1 to TRBJ1-2; TRBD1 agrees at 7 bases. V lost 5 bases, J lost 3 bases, and 6 bases stayed unmatched. The CDR3 contains 13 residues. In germline, CDR1 is DFQATT, CDR2 SNEGSKA (reference sequence). This CDR3 reads CSAPQGPDYGYTF. The DNA for the CDR3 is TGCAGTGCTCCACAGGGGCCGGACTATGGCTACACCTTC.

This clonotype has only one observation. Relative to the germline gene, one junction end is altered; a read error may explain this. CDR3 coding DNA: TGTGCCTCCAGCGACGGACGGTACACTGAAGCTTTCTTT. It encodes CASSDGRYTEAFF. The chain couples TRBV15 to TRBJ1-1; D remains unclear. CDR3 length: 13 amino acids. Germline V gives CDR1 LNHNV, CDR2 YYDKDF (reference sequence).

The CDR3 sequence is CASSLVGGGAGDTQYF. For the CDR3, the DNA is TGCGCCAGCAGCTTGGTGGGCGGGGGGGCTGGAGATACGCAGTATTTT. The chain joins TRBV5-1 to TRBJ2-3; 9 nucleotides align to TRBD2. Germline loops: CDR1 SGHRS, CDR2 YFSETQ. With 0 bases clipped from V and 5 bases from J, the junction kept 7 bases outside the gene matches. There are 16 residues in the CDR3. The variable domain in full, with the rest retrieved from reference TRBV5-1 and TRBJ2-3, is KAGVTQTPRYLIKTRGQQVTLSCSPISGHRSVSWYQQTPGQGLQFLFEYFSETQRNKGNFPGRFSGRQFSNSRSEMNVSTLELGDSALYLCASSLVGGGAGDTQYFGPGTRLTVL.

This chain connects TRBV12-3 or TRBV12-4 to TRBJ2-4, with 7 bases that match TRBD1. CDR3 length equals 16 residues. The V gene end was trimmed by 5 bases and the J gene end by 9 bases; junction bases not matched to a gene: 16. This CDR3 is CASSHSPSTGLFIQYF. The DNA for the CDR3 is TGTGCCAGCAGTCACTCACCCTCGACAGGGTTGTTCATTCAGTACTTC.

This clonotype came up a few times. This CDR3 reads CASSQDQLREQYF. The CDR3 DNA follows: TGCGCCAGCAGCCAAGACCAGCTTCGGGAGCAGTACTTC. V usage is TRBV4-3 and J usage is TRBJ2-7; D uncertain. Germline V gene lookup returns CDR1 LGHNA and CDR2 YSLEER. Trimming shortened V by 0 bases and J by 7 bases, and 10 bases separated the two germline ends. The CDR3 is 13 amino acids.

The chain couples TRBV11-2 to TRBJ2-7, with TRBD1 as a possible D gene (5 bases). The V end was cut by 6 bases, the J end by 4 bases, with 16 bases between. In germline, CDR1 is SGHAT, CDR2 FQNNGV. The CDR3 spans 14 residues. The CDR3: CASSFTDTSYEQYF. In DNA form, the CDR3 reads TGTGCCAGCAGTTTCACGGACACGTCATACGAGCAGTACTTC.

This clonotype has only a few counts. The chain recombines TRBV6-2 or TRBV6-3 with TRBJ2-3; 14 nucleotides match TRBD2. The V gene's germline CDR1 is MNHEY and CDR2 SVGEGT. CDR3 length equals 18 residues. Losses at the gene ends were 4 bases for V and 2 bases for J; bases not matched to a gene: 8. The CDR3 coding sequence is TGTGCCAGCAGTTTCCCGCGACTAGCGGGGGGGATCACAGATACGCAGTATTTT. Its translation: CASSFPRLAGGITDTQYF.

This CDR3 is CAISDPGLAGLTGELFF. For the CDR3, the DNA is TGTGCCATCAGTGACCCGGGACTAGCGGGGCTCACCGGGGAGCTGTTTTTT. This sequence joins TRBV10-3 and TRBJ2-2; 13 nucleotides align to TRBD2. This CDR3 has 17 amino acids. The germline gives CDR1 ENHRY, CDR2 SYGVKD. The trim removed 3 bases at V and 4 bases at J, leaving 5 bases unmatched.

This clonotype appeared a few times. The chain recombines TRBV12-3 or TRBV12-4 with TRBJ2-5; 8 bases are a match to TRBD2. The CDR3 is made up of 14 amino acids. Unmatched junction bases numbered 5, after V lost 3 bases and J lost 5 bases. CDR3 DNA sequence: TGTGCCAGCAGTTTGGGACTAGGCAGGGAGACCCAGTACTTC. Protein sequence: CASSLGLGRETQYF.

V and J are TRBV7-9 and TRBJ2-5; 8 nucleotides align to TRBD2. The trim removed 8 bases at V and 3 bases at J, leaving 5 bases unmatched. This CDR3 spans 13 amino acids. CDR1 and CDR2 (germline): SEHNR, FQNEAQ (reference sequence). CDR3 region: CASERGPKETQYF. The CDR3 DNA is TGTGCCAGCGAGCGGGGGCCGAAAGAGACCCAGTACTTC.

This clonotype has only a few counts. V is TRBV7-2 and J is TRBJ1-2; D possibly corresponds to TRBD1 (6 bases). The CDR3 contains 13 residues. Germline CDR1 and CDR2: SGHTA and FQGNSA. Between the trimmed V and J ends, which lost 4 bases and 8 bases, there was a span of 14 bases. CDR3 sequence reads: CASSYPDRRGYTF. CDR3 sequence (DNA): TGTGCCAGCAGCTATCCGGACAGACGGGGCTACACCTTC.

This clonotype was detected only a few times. The rearrangement links TRBV5-6 to TRBJ1-1, with D unclear. The CDR3 runs 15 residues. CDR1 and CDR2 from the germline V gene are SGHDT and YYEEEE. V gave up 6 bases and J gave up 3 bases, with 18 bases separating them. CDR3 in amino acids: CASTLIGFEYTEAFF. CDR3 sequence (DNA): TGTGCCAGCACCCTGATTGGCTTCGAGTACACTGAAGCTTTCTTT.

The rearrangement uses TRBV5-4 and TRBJ1-4; 7 nucleotides agree with TRBD1. V trimming: 5 bases; J trimming: 2 bases; junction bases outside the gene matches: 0. Germline V gives CDR1 SGHNT, CDR2 YYREEE (reference sequence). The length of the CDR3 is 13 residues. CDR3 sequence (DNA): TGTGCCAGCAGGGGACAGACTAATGAAAAACTGTTTTTT. This gives the protein CASRGQTNEKLFF. The full variable domain, with the rest looked up from reference TRBV5-4 and TRBJ1-4, is ETGVTQSPTHLIKTRGQQVTLRCSSQSGHNTVSWYQQALGQGPQFIFQYYREEENGRGNFPPRFSGLQFPNYSSELNVNALELDDSALYLCASRGQTNEKLFFGSGTQLSVL.

The sample holds a few counts of this clonotype. The CDR3 sequence: CASGRGWGSYNEQFF. The CDR3 region has the DNA TGTGCCAGCGGCAGGGGGTGGGGCTCCTACAATGAGCAGTTCTTC. V gene TRBV28 combines with J gene TRBJ2-1, with 7 bases matching TRBD1. The CDR3 spans 15 residues. V shed 8 bases and J 0 bases; nucleotides not matched to a gene: 7. The germline V gene has CDR1 MDHEN and CDR2 SYDVKM.

This clonotype was seen at least ten times. The V gene is TRBV10-3, the J gene TRBJ2-7; D remains unclear. V lost 2 bases to trimming and J lost 5 bases, with 7 bases between them. The CDR3 has 12 amino acids. Looked up from germline, CDR1 is ENHRY and CDR2 is SYGVKD. The CDR3 loop is CAISETTDEQYF. The CDR3 DNA is TGTGCCATCAGTGAGACTACAGACGAGCAGTACTTC.

This clonotype was detected a few times. The V call is TRBV29-1, the J call TRBJ2-1; 8 nucleotides match TRBD1. Germline CDR1 and CDR2: SQVTM and ANQGSEA. The CDR3 loop spans 13 amino acids. V shed 7 bases and J 6 bases; nucleotides not matched to a gene: 8. CDR3: CSARTGTGNEQFF. The CDR3 bases are TGCAGCGCTCGGACAGGGACTGGCAATGAGCAGTTCTTC.

V and J are TRBV4-3 and TRBJ2-2; the D gene is possibly TRBD1 (6 bases). The CDR3 sequence is 16 residues long. Germline CDR1 LGHNA, CDR2 YSLEER. Trimming pared 2 bases from V and 2 bases from J, leaving 12 bases between. This CDR3 is CASSQYGQLNTGELFF. The CDR3 DNA reads as TGCGCCAGCAGCCAATATGGACAGCTTAACACCGGGGAGCTGTTTTTT.

This rearrangement joins TRBV20-1 to TRBJ2-7; 7 nucleotides agree with TRBD1. The CDR3 length is 15 residues. Germline CDR1 DFQATT, CDR2 SNEGSKA (reference sequence). Germline trimming cut 2 bases from V and 0 bases from J; bases unmatched to any gene: 7. CDR3 sequence reads: CSARPTGLSSYEQYF. The CDR3 coding sequence is TGCAGTGCTAGACCGACAGGGCTGAGCTCCTACGAGCAGTACTTC.

This clonotype was counted between two and nine times. V usage is TRBV7-6 and J usage is TRBJ2-5, with no clear D. The CDR3 has 14 residues. V lost 1 base and J 7 bases, leaving 13 bases between the germline ends. CDR1 is SGHVS, CDR2 FNYEAQ, per germline. In DNA form, the CDR3 reads TGTGCCAGCAGCTTAGTCGGAGATGGCGTGACCCAGTACTTC. It translates to CASSLVGDGVTQYF.